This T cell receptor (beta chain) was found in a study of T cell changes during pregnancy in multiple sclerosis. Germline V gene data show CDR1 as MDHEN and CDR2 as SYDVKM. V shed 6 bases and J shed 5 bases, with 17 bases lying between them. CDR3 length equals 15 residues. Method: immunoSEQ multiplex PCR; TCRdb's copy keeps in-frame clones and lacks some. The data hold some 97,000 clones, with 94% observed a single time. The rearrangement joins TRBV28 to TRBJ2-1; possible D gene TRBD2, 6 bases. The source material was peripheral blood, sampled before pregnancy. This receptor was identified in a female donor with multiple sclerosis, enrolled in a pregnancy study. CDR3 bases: TGTGCCAGCAGCTCCGCGGGACTGACAAACAATGAGCAGTTCTTC. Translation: CASSSAGLTNNEQFF.